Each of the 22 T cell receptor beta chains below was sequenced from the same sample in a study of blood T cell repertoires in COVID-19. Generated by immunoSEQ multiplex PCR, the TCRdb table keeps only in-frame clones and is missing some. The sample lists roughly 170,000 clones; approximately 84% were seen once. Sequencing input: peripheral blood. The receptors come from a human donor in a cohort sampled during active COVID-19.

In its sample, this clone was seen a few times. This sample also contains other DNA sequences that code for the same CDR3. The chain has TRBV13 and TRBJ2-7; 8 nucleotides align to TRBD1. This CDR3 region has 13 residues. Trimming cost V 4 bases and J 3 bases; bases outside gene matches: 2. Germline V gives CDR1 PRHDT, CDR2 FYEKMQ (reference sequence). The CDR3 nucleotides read TGTGCCAGCAGCTCCGGGACAGGCTACGAGCAGTACTTC. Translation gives CASSSGTGYEQYF.

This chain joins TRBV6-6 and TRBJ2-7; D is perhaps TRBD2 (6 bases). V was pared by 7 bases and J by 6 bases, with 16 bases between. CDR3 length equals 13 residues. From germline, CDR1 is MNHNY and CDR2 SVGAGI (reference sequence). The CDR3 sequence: CASTPGAQAEQYF. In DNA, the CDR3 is TGTGCCAGCACCCCGGGAGCGCAGGCCGAGCAGTACTTC.

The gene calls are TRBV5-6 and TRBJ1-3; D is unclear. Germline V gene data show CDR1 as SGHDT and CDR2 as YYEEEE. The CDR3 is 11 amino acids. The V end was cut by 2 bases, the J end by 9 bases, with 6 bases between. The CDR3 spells CASSFGGTIYF. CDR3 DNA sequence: TGTGCCAGCAGCTTTGGAGGCACCATATATTTT.

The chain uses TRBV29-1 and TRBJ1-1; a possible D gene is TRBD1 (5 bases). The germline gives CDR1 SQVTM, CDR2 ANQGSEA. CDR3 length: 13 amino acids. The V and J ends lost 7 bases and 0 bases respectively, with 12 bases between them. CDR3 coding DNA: TGCAGCGCCGCGGGGGTGATGAACACTGAAGCTTTCTTT. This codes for CSAAGVMNTEAFF.

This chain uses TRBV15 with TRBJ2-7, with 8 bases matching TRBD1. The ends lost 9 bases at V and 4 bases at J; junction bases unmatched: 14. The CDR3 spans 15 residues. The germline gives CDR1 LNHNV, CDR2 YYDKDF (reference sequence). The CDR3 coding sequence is TGTGCCACAGCCGCGGACAGGGATGGGGGTTACGAGCAGTACTTC. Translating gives CATAADRDGGYEQYF.

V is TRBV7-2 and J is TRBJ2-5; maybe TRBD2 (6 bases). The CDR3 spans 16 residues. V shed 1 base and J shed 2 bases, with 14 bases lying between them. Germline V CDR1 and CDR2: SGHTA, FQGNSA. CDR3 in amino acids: CASSLGVWTNQETQYF. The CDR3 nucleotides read TGTGCCAGCAGCTTAGGAGTCTGGACTAATCAAGAGACCCAGTACTTC.

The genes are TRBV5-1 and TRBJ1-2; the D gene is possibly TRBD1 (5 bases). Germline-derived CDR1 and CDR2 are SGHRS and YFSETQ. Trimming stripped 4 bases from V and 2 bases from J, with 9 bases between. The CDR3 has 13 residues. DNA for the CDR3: TGCGCCAGCAGCCCAGGACAAAACTATGGCTACACCTTC. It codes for CASSPGQNYGYTF.

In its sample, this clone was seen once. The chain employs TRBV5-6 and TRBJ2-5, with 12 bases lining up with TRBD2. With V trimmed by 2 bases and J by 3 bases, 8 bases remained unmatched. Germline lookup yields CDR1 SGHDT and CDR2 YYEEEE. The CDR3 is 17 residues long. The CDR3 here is CASSLISASGGEETQYF. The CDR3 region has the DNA TGTGCCAGCAGCTTAATTTCGGCTAGCGGGGGGGAAGAGACCCAGTACTTC.

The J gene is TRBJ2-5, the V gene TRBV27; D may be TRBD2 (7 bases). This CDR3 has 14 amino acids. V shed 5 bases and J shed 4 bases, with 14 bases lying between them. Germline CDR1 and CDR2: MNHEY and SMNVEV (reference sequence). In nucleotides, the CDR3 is TGTGCCAGCAGTGCCCGGGGGGCAGGAGAGACCCAGTACTTC. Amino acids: CASSARGAGETQYF.

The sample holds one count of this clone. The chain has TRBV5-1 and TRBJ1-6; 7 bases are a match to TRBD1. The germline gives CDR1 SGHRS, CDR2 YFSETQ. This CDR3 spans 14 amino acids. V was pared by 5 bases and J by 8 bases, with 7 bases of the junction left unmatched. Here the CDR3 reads CASSWGQMDSPLHF. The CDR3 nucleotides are TGCGCCAGCAGTTGGGGACAGATGGATTCACCCCTCCACTTT.

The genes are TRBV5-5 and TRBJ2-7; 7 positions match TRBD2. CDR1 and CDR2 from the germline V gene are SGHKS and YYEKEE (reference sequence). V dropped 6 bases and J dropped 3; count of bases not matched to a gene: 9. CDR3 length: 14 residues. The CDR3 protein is CASTPWAGDYEQYF. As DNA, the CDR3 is TGTGCCAGCACGCCCTGGGCGGGGGACTACGAGCAGTACTTC.

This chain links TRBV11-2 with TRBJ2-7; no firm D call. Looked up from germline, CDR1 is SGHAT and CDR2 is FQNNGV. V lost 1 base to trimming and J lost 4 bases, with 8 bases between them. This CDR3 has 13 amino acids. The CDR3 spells CASSLAARYEQYF. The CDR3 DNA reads TGTGCCAGCAGCTTAGCGGCCAGGTACGAGCAGTACTTC.

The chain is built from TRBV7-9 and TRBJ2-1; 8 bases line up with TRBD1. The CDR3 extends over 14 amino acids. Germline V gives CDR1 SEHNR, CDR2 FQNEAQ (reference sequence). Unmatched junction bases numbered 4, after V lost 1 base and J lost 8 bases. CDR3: CASSLGQGAHEQFF. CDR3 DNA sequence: TGTGCCAGCAGCTTAGGTCAGGGGGCACATGAGCAGTTCTTC.

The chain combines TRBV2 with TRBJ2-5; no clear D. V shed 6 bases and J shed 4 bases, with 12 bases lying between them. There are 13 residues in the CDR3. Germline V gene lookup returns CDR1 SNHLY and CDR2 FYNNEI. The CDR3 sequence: CASRMALLETQYF. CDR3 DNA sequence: TGTGCCAGCAGAATGGCACTATTAGAGACCCAGTACTTC.

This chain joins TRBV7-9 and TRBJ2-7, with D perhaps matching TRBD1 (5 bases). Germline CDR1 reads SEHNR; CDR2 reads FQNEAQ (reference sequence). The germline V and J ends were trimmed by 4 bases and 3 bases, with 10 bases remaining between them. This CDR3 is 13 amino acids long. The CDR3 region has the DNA TGTGCCAGCAGCTCTGACAGTGGCTACGAGCAGTACTTC. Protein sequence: CASSSDSGYEQYF.

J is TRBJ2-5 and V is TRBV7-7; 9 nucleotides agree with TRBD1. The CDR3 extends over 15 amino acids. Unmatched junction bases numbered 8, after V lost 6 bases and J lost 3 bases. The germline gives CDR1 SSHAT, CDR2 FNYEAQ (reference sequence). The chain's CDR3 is CASSAIRTGEETQYF. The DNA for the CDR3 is TGTGCCAGCAGTGCCATCCGGACAGGGGAAGAGACCCAGTACTTC.

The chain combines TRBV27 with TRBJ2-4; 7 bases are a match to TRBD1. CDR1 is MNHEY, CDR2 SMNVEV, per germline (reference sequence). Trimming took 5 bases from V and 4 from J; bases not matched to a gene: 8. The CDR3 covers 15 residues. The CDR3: CASSPAMTGKNIQYF. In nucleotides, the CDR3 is TGTGCCAGCAGTCCAGCAATGACAGGGAAAAACATTCAGTACTTC.

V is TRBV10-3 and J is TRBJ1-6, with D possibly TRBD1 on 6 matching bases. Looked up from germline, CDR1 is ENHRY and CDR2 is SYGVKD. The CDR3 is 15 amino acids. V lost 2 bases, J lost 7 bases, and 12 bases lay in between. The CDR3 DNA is TGTGCCATCAGTGAGCAGGGGCAGGAAAATTCACCCCTCCACTTT. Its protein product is CAISEQGQENSPLHF.

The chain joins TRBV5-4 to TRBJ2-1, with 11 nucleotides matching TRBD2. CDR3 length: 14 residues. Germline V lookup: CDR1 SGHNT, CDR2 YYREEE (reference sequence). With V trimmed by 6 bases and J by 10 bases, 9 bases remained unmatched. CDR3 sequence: CASTTRVAGGEQFF. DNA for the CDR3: TGTGCCAGCACCACAAGGGTAGCGGGGGGGGAGCAGTTCTTC.

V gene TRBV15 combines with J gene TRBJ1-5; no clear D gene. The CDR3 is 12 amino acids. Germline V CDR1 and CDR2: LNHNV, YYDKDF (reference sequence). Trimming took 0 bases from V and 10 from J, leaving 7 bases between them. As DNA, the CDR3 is TGTGCCACCAGCAGAGAAGCGGACCCCCAGCATTTT. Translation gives CATSREADPQHF.

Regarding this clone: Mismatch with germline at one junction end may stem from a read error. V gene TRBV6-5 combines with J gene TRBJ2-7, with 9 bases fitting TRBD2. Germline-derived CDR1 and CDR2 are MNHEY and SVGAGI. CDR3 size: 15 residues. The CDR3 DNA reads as TGTGCCAGCAGTTATAGGGGGACTAGCTCCAACGAGCAGTACTTC. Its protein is CASSYRGTSSNEQYF.

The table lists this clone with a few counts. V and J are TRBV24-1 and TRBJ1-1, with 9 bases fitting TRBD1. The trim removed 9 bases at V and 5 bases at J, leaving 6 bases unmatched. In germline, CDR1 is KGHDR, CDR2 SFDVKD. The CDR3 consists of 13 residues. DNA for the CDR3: TGTGCCACCCAACAGGGGGCAGAGACTGAAGCTTTCTTT. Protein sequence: CATQQGAETEAFF.